This T cell receptor beta chain derives from a study of cytomegalovirus exposure and HLA in healthy donors. The study, taken as a whole, reports: While the bulk of TCR sequences proved rare, some public TCRs turned up in many donors. Among TCR beta chains, those listed as cytomegalovirus-associated numbered around 180. In vitro assays verified that a few CMV-associated chains recognized CMV antigens specifically.

Germline lookup yields CDR1 SQVTM and CDR2 ANQGSEA. This CDR3 contains 10 residues. The V and J ends lost 7 bases and 11 bases, in that order; junction bases with no gene match: 7. Profiled with immunoSEQ multiplex PCR; TCRdb holds only in-frame clones, not every one. Of some 150,000 clones in the sample, 86% were seen once. A note on this clone: Its antigen is still unknown.

This receptor was identified in a man between 18 and 35 years old in good health and CMV-seropositive. Input material: PBMCs. V gene TRBV29-1 combines with J gene TRBJ1-1; 7 bases are a match to TRBD1. The CDR3 protein is CSASDRAAFF. DNA of the CDR3: TGCAGCGCTTCCGACAGGGCCGCTTTCTTT.